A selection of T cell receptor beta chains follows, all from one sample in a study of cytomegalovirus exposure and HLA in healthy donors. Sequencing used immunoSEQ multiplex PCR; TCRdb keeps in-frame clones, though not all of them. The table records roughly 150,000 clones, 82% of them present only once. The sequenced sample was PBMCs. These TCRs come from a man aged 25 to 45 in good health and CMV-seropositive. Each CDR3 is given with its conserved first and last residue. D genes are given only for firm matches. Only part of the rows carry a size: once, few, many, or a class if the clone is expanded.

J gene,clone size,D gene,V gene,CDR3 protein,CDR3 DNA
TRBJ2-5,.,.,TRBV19,CASSKRERQETQYF,TGTGCCAGTAGTAAGAGGGAGCGCCAAGAGACCCAGTACTTC
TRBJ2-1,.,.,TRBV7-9,CASSTTTFFGEQFF,TGTGCCAGCAGTACTACGACGTTTTTCGGTGAGCAGTTCTTC
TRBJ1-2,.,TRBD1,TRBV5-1,CASSYGTGEISDVYTF,TGCGCCAGCAGCTACGGGACAGGGGAGATTTCTGATGTCTACACCTTC
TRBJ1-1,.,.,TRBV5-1,CASSRLNTEAFF,TGCGCCAGTTCGAGGTTGAACACTGAAGCTTTCTTT
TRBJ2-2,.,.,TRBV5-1,CASIGGAGDTGELFF,TGCGCCAGCATAGGTGGGGCAGGGGACACCGGGGAGCTGTTTTTT
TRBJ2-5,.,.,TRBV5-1,CASSGRGAQETQYF,TGCGCCAGCAGCGGCAGGGGGGCCCAAGAGACCCAGTACTTC
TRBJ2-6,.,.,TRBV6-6,CASSWKGRAGANVLTF,TGTGCCAGCAGTTGGAAGGGCAGGGCTGGGGCCAACGTCCTGACTTTC
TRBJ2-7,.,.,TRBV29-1,CSVESSSYEQYF,TGCAGCGTTGAATCTAGCTCCTACGAGCAGTACTTC
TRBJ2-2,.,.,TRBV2,CASSEYRDTGELFF,TGTGCCAGCAGTGAATACAGGGACACCGGGGAGCTGTTTTTT
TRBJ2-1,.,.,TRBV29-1,CSSRPQGNNEQFF,TGCAGCTCTCGACCCCAGGGAAACAATGAGCAGTTCTTC
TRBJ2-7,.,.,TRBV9,CASSVGPGMTYEQYF,TGTGCCAGCAGCGTTGGCCCGGGGATGACCTACGAGCAGTACTTC
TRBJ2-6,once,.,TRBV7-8,CASSLAGLDLSGANGLTF,TGTGCCAGCAGCTTAGCGGGTTTAGATCTCTCTGGGGCCAACGGCCTGACTTTC
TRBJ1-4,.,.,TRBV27,CASSLGQTTNEKLFF,TGTGCCAGCAGTCTCGGACAGACAACTAATGAAAAACTGTTTTTT
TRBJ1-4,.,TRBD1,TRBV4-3,CASSTGTGHEKLFF,TGCGCCAGCAGCACGGGGACAGGGCATGAAAAACTGTTTTTT
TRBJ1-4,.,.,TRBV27,CASSFRGSNEKLFF,TGTGCCAGCAGTTTTAGAGGTTCGAATGAAAAACTGTTTTTT
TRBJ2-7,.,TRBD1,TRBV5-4,CASSLRQGAGEQYF,TGTGCCAGCAGCTTAAGACAGGGGGCCGGAGAGCAGTACTTC
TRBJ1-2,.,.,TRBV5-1,CASSLGSGGNYGYTF,TGCGCCAGCAGCTTGGGAAGCGGGGGGAACTATGGCTACACCTTC
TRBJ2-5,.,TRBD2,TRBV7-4,CASSPRVAGGRDETQYF,TGTGCCAGCAGCCCCCGGGTAGCGGGAGGGCGGGACGAGACCCAGTACTTC
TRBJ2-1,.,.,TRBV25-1,CASSARLRAMGSYNEQFF,TGTGCCAGCAGTGCCCGGTTGAGGGCAATGGGCTCCTACAATGAGCAGTTCTTC
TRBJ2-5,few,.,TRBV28,CASSRPLGAETQYF,TGTGCCAGCAGTCGACCCCTGGGGGCAGAGACCCAGTACTTC
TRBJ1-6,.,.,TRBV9,CASSDQNRLNSPLHF,TGTGCCAGCAGCGACCAGAACAGGCTTAATTCACCCCTCCACTTT
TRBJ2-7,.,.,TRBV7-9,CASSGRGQTPYEQYF,TGTGCCAGCAGCGGCCGAGGACAGACACCCTACGAGCAGTACTTC
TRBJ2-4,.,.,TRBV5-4,CASSIDRIQYF,TGTGCCAGCAGCATCGACAGAATTCAGTACTTC
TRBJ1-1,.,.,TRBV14,CASSQSNQLNTEAFF,TGTGCCAGCAGCCAAAGTAACCAGTTGAACACTGAAGCTTTCTTT
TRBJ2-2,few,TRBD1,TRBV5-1,CASSFSTGGYSNTGELFF,TGCGCCAGCAGCTTCTCGACAGGGGGGTATTCGAACACCGGGGAGCTGTTTTTT
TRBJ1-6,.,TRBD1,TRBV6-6,CASTGTGTYNSPLHF,TGTGCCAGCACCGGGACAGGGACGTATAATTCACCCCTCCACTTT
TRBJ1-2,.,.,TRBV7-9,CASSLRGLTSYGYTF,TGTGCCAGCAGCTTGCGGGGGTTAACCTCTTATGGCTACACCTTC